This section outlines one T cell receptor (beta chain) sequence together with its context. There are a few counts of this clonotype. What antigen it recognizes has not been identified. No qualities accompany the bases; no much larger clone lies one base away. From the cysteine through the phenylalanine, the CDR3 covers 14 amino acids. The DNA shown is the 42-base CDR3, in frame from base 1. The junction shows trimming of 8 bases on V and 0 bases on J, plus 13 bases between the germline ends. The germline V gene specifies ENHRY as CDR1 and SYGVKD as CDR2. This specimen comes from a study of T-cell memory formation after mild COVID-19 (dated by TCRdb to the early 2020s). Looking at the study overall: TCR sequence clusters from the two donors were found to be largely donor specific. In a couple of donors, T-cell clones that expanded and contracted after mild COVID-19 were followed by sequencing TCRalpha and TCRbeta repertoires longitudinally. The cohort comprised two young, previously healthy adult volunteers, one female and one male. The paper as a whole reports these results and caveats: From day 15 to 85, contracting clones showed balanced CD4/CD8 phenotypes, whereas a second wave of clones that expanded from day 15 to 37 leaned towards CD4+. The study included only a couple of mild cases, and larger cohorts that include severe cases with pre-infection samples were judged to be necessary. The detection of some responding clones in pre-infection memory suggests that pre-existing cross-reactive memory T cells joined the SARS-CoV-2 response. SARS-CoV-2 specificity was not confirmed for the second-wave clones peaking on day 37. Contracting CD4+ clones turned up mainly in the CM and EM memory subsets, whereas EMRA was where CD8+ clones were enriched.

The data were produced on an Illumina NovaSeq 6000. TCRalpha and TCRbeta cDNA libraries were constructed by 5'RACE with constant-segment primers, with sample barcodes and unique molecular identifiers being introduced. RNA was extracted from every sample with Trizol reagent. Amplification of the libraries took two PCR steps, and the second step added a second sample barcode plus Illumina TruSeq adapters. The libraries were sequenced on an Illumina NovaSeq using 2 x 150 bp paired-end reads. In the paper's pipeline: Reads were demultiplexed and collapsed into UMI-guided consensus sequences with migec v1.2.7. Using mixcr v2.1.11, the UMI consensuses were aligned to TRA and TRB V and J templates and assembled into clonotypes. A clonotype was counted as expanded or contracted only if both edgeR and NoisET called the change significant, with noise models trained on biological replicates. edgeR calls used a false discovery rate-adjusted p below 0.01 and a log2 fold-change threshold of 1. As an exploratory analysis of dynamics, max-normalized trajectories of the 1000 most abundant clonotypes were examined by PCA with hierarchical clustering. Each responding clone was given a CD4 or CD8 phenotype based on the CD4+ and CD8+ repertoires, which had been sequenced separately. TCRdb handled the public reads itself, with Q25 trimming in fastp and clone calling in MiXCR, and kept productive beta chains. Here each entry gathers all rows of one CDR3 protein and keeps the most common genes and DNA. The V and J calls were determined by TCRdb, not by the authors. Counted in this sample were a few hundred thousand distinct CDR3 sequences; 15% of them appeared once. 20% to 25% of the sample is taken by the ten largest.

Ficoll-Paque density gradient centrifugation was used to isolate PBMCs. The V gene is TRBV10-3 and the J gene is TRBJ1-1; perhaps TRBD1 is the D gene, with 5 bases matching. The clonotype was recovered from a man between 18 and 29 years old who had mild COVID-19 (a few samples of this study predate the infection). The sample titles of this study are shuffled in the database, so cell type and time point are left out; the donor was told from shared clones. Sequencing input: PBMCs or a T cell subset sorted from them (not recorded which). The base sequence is TGTGCCATCGGGGCAGGGATTATGAACACTGAAGCTTTCTTT. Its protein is CAIGAGIMNTEAFF.